A selection of T cell receptor beta chains follows, all from one sample in a study of blood T cell repertoires in COVID-19. Clones were read by immunoSEQ multiplex PCR, and TCRdb kept only the in-frame ones, dropping some. The data show 300,000 to 350,000 clones, around nine tenths seen once. The source material was peripheral blood. The receptors come from a woman aged 70-85 years with COVID-19, enrolled during active disease. CDR3s include the opening cysteine and the closing phenylalanine or tryptophan.

TRBV6-6,TRBJ1-1,CASSYSGGGEAFF
TRBV10-3,TRBJ1-1,CAISESRGQNGEAFF
TRBV10-3,TRBJ1-1,CAIRDRKDTEAFF
TRBV19,TRBJ1-6,CASHEGSGTVLHF
TRBV28,TRBJ1-2,CASRIQGRGNLVGYTF
TRBV6-6,TRBJ1-1,CASTLQGNTEAFF
TRBV6-5,TRBJ2-7,CVIEGMASYEQYF
TRBV27,TRBJ1-6,CASSPPPTYNSPLHF
TRBV19,TRBJ2-5,CASSIASGGPETQYF
TRBV7-9,TRBJ1-3,CASGGTSGNTIYF
TRBV24-1,TRBJ1-2,CATSDRRGRGYGYTF
TRBV2,TRBJ1-1,CASSESRIEAFF
TRBV10-3,TRBJ1-1,CATSWTGPSNTEAFF
TRBV6-5,TRBJ2-7,CASAQGGPYEQYF
TRBV5-6,TRBJ2-2,CASSPNYRGGNTGELFF
TRBV19,TRBJ2-2,CALPRELFF
TRBV11-2,TRBJ2-7,CASRPGWTYEQYF
TRBV2,TRBJ2-5,CASIASGLPGETQYF
TRBV19,TRBJ2-5,CASSRQMFGKETQYF
TRBV7-2,TRBJ2-2,CASSLATTGVGGELFF
TRBV7-2,TRBJ1-4,CASSRDRSNEKLFF
TRBV30,TRBJ1-1,CARQGTNTEAFF
TRBV5-6,TRBJ2-5,CASSIFGTDQETQYF
TRBV3-1/TRBV3-2,TRBJ2-7,CASSQDISGANSYEQYF
TRBV21-1,TRBJ2-3,CASSKEGTARQGFTDTQYF
TRBV7-6,TRBJ1-1,CASSLSADPRHF
TRBV7-9,TRBJ2-1,CASSLGDSLSYNEQFF
TRBV7-2,TRBJ2-2,CASSFMGGNTGELFF
TRBV27,TRBJ1-2,CASSPRQGHYGYTF
TRBV4-1,TRBJ2-7,CASSPGTSASYEQYF
TRBV27,TRBJ1-2,CASMPGFGGYGYTF
TRBV4-3,TRBJ2-7,CASSQTTGYEQYF
TRBV24-1,TRBJ2-1,CATSDSSMGQAYEQFF
TRBV28,TRBJ1-2,CASSPRTGRINYGYTF
TRBV7-3,TRBJ2-1,CASSDRLSSYNEQFF
TRBV2,TRBJ1-5,CASTPTGSNQPQHF
TRBV18,TRBJ1-5,CASSPRLIENSNQPQHF
TRBV4-2,TRBJ1-3,CASSQEPSGSGNTIYF
TRBV28,TRBJ1-6,CASRIIRGIGDSPLHF
TRBV7-9,TRBJ2-5,CASSSPGQALGTQYF
TRBV4-1,TRBJ2-7,CASSQESRDRGSYEQYF
TRBV5-1,TRBJ1-2,CASSPTGGDGYTF
TRBV6-4,TRBJ1-6,CASSDSSENSPLHF
TRBV4-1,TRBJ1-2,CARPGGGYTF
TRBV5-1,TRBJ1-6,CASSLAGEHRSPLHF
TRBV29-1,TRBJ1-2,CSTKKGGNYGYTF
TRBV29-1,TRBJ1-1,CSVERAQGAEAFF
TRBV5-1,TRBJ1-6,CASSQGDVDSPLHF
TRBV27,TRBJ1-5,CASSAPGQGFQPQHF
TRBV9,TRBJ1-2,CASSSGQGMYGYTF
TRBV18,TRBJ1-5,CASSPKGQGGQPQHF
TRBV27,TRBJ1-4,CASSLSGTTNEKLFF
TRBV9,TRBJ1-5,CASSGGQGYQPQHF
TRBV29-1,TRBJ1-1,CSVEGQWEAFF
TRBV27,TRBJ1-1,CASSRDKGAEAFF
TRBV29-1,TRBJ1-2,CSVEDKLVAYGYTF
TRBV14,TRBJ2-7,CASSQSPGSYEQYF